This T cell receptor beta chain derives from a study of T-cell memory formation after mild COVID-19. Broader study findings: Among CD4+ contracting clones, most were CM and EM, and CD8+ ones EMRA.

Using its own MiXCR run on the 5' RACE reads, TCRdb lists one record per CDR3 protein. The sample consists of tens of thousands of distinct CDR3 sequences, 6.6% of them appearing once. This clonotype was recorded at least ten times. Its target is unknown. The CDR3 loop spans 14 amino acids. Germline values: CDR1 SGHVS, CDR2 FQNEAQ. The V gene lost 1 base and the J gene lost 2 bases, with 8 bases spanning the gap. The source is an adult who had mild COVID-19 (a few samples of this study predate the infection). Cell type and time point are not known. The J gene is TRBJ2-5, the V gene TRBV7-8; weak D call: TRBD1 (5 bases). The sequenced sample was PBMCs or a T cell subset sorted from them (not recorded which). CDR3 sequence reads: CASSLGAGQETQYF. The CDR3 DNA reads as TGTGCCAGCAGCTTAGGTGCAGGGCAAGAGACCCAGTACTTC.